A single sample is the source of the 25 T cell receptor beta chains below, sequenced in a study of OX40 agonist ivuxolimab in advanced cancers. Sequencing was performed with immunoSEQ multiplex PCR; in TCRdb, only in-frame clones are kept and a portion is missing. The data show 25,000 to 35,000 clones, 91% seen once. The input for sequencing was CD4+ or CD8+ T cells sorted from blood, taken in a trial of the OX40 agonist ivuxolimab. The receptors derive from an adult with an advanced solid tumor such as melanoma, head and neck, liver or kidney cancer.

This chain uses TRBV25-1 with TRBJ1-2, with D maybe TRBD1 (6 bases). CDR1 is MGHDK and CDR2 is SYGVNS in the germline V gene. Deletions cut 4 bases from V and 8 bases from J, with 14 bases between. The CDR3 consists of 13 residues. In DNA, the CDR3 is TGTGCCAGCAGTGTACAGGGAGCAAGCGGCTACACCTTC. This codes for CASSVQGASGYTF.

J is TRBJ2-1 and V is TRBV25-1; D tentatively reads TRBD1 or TRBD2 (5 bases each). V was pared by 4 bases and J by 9 bases, with 16 bases between. The germline V gene has CDR1 MGHDK and CDR2 SYGVNS. The CDR3 contains 14 residues. The CDR3 DNA follows: TGTGCCAGCAGTGCACGGACCGGGACCATTGAGCAGTTCTTC. It translates to CASSARTGTIEQFF.

The chain links TRBV6-4 to TRBJ2-1; tentative D call: TRBD1 (6 bases). From germline, CDR1 is MRHNA and CDR2 SNTAGT. The CDR3 totals 15 residues. Trimming shortened V by 10 bases and J by 1 base, and 17 bases separated the two germline ends. For the CDR3, the DNA is TGTGCCACCTCCAGGGGCTACGGGTCCTACAATGAGCAGTTCTTC. Translating gives CATSRGYGSYNEQFF.

The V call is TRBV15, the J call TRBJ2-3; D might be TRBD1 (6 bases). From germline, CDR1 is LNHNV and CDR2 YYDKDF (reference sequence). Trimming left V 5 bases short and J 1 base short, with 16 bases between. The CDR3 spans 16 residues. The CDR3 is CATSAPGTRGTDTQYF. The CDR3 region has the DNA TGTGCCACCAGCGCCCCAGGGACACGGGGCACAGATACGCAGTATTTT.

The V call is TRBV27, the J call TRBJ2-1; 11 bases are a match to TRBD1. V dropped 6 bases and J dropped 5; count of bases not matched to a gene: 18. There are 19 residues in the CDR3. Germline V gives CDR1 MNHEY, CDR2 SMNVEV (reference sequence). In DNA, the CDR3 is TGTGCCAGCAGCATACTGGACTCGGACAGGGGGCCACTACACAATGAGCAGTTCTTC. Protein: CASSILDSDRGPLHNEQFF.

The rearrangement joins TRBV27 to TRBJ2-1; TRBD2 agrees at 14 bases. The CDR3 runs to 15 residues. The J segment lost 6 bases and the V segment lost 5 bases, leaving 3 bases of the junction unmatched. CDR1 and CDR2 (germline): MNHEY, SMNVEV (reference sequence). The CDR3 sequence: CASSLGTSGSNEQFF. CDR3 nucleotides: TGTGCCAGCAGTCTGGGGACTAGCGGGAGCAATGAGCAGTTCTTC.

J is TRBJ1-5 and V is TRBV30; no firm D call. Germline-derived CDR1 and CDR2 are GTSNPN and SVGIG (reference sequence). The CDR3 covers 14 residues. V dropped 0 bases and J dropped 7 bases, with 13 bases sitting between them. CDR3 sequence reads: CAWSVEVGGQPQHF. CDR3 in DNA: TGTGCCTGGAGTGTAGAAGTGGGAGGGCAGCCCCAGCATTTT.

The gene calls are TRBV6-5 and TRBJ1-5; 8 nucleotides agree with TRBD1. Germline values: CDR1 MNHEY, CDR2 SVGAGI. The CDR3 runs 14 residues. V trimming: 2 bases; J trimming: 6 bases; junction bases outside the gene matches: 3. DNA of the CDR3: TGTGCCAGCAGTTACGGACAGGGAGGTCAGCCCCAGCATTTT. Its protein product is CASSYGQGGQPQHF.

The rearrangement joins TRBV28 to TRBJ2-7; 7 bases line up with TRBD1. J was trimmed by 3 bases and V by 5 bases; bases with no gene match: 19. The CDR3 length is 18 residues. Germline V gives CDR1 MDHEN, CDR2 SYDVKM. The CDR3 sequence: CASSTYLQGPTENYEQYF. CDR3 in DNA: TGTGCCAGCAGTACGTACCTACAGGGGCCCACCGAAAACTACGAGCAGTACTTC.

The V gene is TRBV7-2, the J gene TRBJ2-1, with 9 bases fitting TRBD2. CDR1 and CDR2 (germline): SGHTA, FQGNSA. The V segment lost 4 bases and the J segment 5 bases; nucleotides outside the gene matches: 12. The length of the CDR3 is 17 residues. The DNA of the CDR3 is TGTGCCAGCAGCTCCCACAAGGGGCGGGGGGGCCACAATGAGCAGTTCTTC. Protein product: CASSSHKGRGGHNEQFF.

The chain employs TRBV21-1 and TRBJ1-2; the D call in the table, TRBD1, was not verified against the DNA. TRBV21-1 is a known pseudogene. The CDR3 contains 11 residues. The CDR3 DNA follows: TGTGCCAGCGGGGGCCGCTATGGCTACACCTTC. Residues: CASGGRYGYTF.

CDR3 residues: CASSILDFDQPQHF. The CDR3 region has the DNA TGTGCCAGTAGTATACTGGACTTCGATCAGCCCCAGCATTTT. The chain employs TRBV19 and TRBJ1-5; no reliable D call. There are 14 residues in the CDR3. V was shortened by 2 bases and J by 5 bases, with 10 bases between the two germline ends. Germline CDR1 reads LNHDA; CDR2 reads SQIVND (reference sequence).

The gene calls are TRBV27 and TRBJ2-3; D is uncertain. The CDR3 is 13 amino acids. Germline lookup yields CDR1 MNHEY and CDR2 SMNVEV (reference sequence). The V end was cut by 0 bases, the J end by 6 bases, with 7 bases between. The CDR3 nucleotides read TGTGCCAGCAGTTTATCGGGGTTCGATACGCAGTATTTT. This sequence encodes CASSLSGFDTQYF.

The chain joins TRBV14 to TRBJ1-4; D possibly corresponds to TRBD1 (6 bases). V was shortened by 1 base and J by 6 bases, with 15 bases between the two germline ends. This CDR3 region has 16 residues. Germline V gives CDR1 SGHDN, CDR2 FVKESK. CDR3: CASSQGTARRYEKLFF. In DNA form, the CDR3 reads TGTGCCAGCAGCCAAGGGACAGCTCGCCGCTATGAAAAACTGTTTTTT.

The rearrangement joins TRBV27 to TRBJ1-5; no reliable D call. Trimming left V 3 bases short and J 4 bases short, with 13 bases between. Germline values: CDR1 MNHEY, CDR2 SMNVEV (reference sequence). CDR3 length: 15 residues. CDR3 region: CASSLGSHGNQPQHF. The CDR3 DNA is TGTGCCAGCAGTTTGGGCTCCCACGGTAATCAGCCCCAGCATTTT.

The DNA of the CDR3 is TGTGCAAGTCGCAAGAGGGAGGGGAGGGACAGGACGTATAGCAATCAGCCCCAGCATTTT. It codes for CASRKREGRDRTYSNQPQHF. The rearrangement joins TRBV12-2 to TRBJ1-5; TRBD1 is the table's D call, not checked against the DNA. TRBV12-2 is flagged as a pseudogene. This CDR3 comprises 20 residues.

This clone was detected only a few times. The rearrangement uses TRBV27 and TRBJ2-7; D may match TRBD1 or TRBD2 (5 bases each). Germline V lookup: CDR1 MNHEY, CDR2 SMNVEV (reference sequence). The CDR3 loop spans 14 amino acids. The V gene lost 3 bases and the J gene lost 3 bases, with 12 bases spanning the gap. The CDR3, as DNA: TGTGCCAGCAGTTTCTCTGGGACCGTCTACGAGCAGTACTTC. Its protein is CASSFSGTVYEQYF.

The V call is TRBV28, the J call TRBJ1-2; D not certain. V was pared by 2 bases and J by 0 bases, with 7 bases between. Germline lookup yields CDR1 MDHEN and CDR2 SYDVKM. The CDR3 runs to 14 residues. CDR3 DNA sequence: TGTGCCAGCAGTTTAATCGGTACTAACTATGGCTACACCTTC. Translating gives CASSLIGTNYGYTF.

The chain links TRBV11-1 to TRBJ1-1; tentative D call: TRBD1 (5 bases). The CDR3 loop spans 18 amino acids. CDR1 SGHAT and CDR2 FQDESV come from the germline V gene (reference sequence). The V and J ends lost 1 base and 0 bases respectively, with 18 bases between them. The DNA of the CDR3 is TGTGCCAGCAGCTTAGAGCGGGACCCTCGCCCCATGAACACTGAAGCTTTCTTT. The encoded protein is CASSLERDPRPMNTEAFF.

The chain combines TRBV11-2 with TRBJ2-1; 10 bases are shared with TRBD2. J lost 4 bases, V lost 5 bases, and 14 bases had no gene match. There are 18 residues in the CDR3. The germline V gene encodes CDR1 SGHAT and CDR2 FQNNGV. CDR3 loop: CASSPEGGGTSEYNEQFF. The DNA of the CDR3 is TGTGCCAGCAGCCCGGAGGGTGGTGGGACTAGCGAATACAATGAGCAGTTCTTC.

This clone was seen a single time. The chain uses TRBV7-9 and TRBJ2-7, with TRBD1 matching over 9 bases. Per the germline V gene, CDR1 is SEHNR and CDR2 is FQNEAQ (reference sequence). V shed 1 base and J 6 bases; nucleotides not matched to a gene: 13. The CDR3 loop spans 17 amino acids. The CDR3 DNA follows: TGTGCCAGCAGCTTAGTCCCGGGACAGGGCGGGGGTAGCGAGCAGTACTTC. Encoded protein: CASSLVPGQGGGSEQYF. The whole variable domain, filled in from reference TRBV7-9 and TRBJ2-7, reads DTGVSQNPRHKITKRGQNVTFRCDPISEHNRLYWYRQTLGQGPEFLTYFQNEAQLEKSRLLSDRFSAERPKGSFSTLEIQRTEQGDSAMYLCASSLVPGQGGGSEQYFGPGTRLTVT.

The rearrangement joins TRBV7-2 to TRBJ1-1; unclear D gene. CDR3 length equals 11 residues. Looked up from germline, CDR1 is SGHTA and CDR2 is FQGNSA. V shed 3 bases and J shed 7 bases, with 6 bases lying between them. CDR3 sequence: CASSFWLEAFF. The CDR3 region has the DNA TGTGCCAGCAGCTTTTGGCTTGAAGCTTTCTTT.

As DNA, the CDR3 is TGTGCCAGCAGTGGGGACCCGACAGGGGGGCAGCCCCAGCATTTT. Translation gives CASSGDPTGGQPQHF. V usage is TRBV6-5 and J usage is TRBJ1-5; 9 bases align to TRBD1. Germline V gives CDR1 MNHEY, CDR2 SVGAGI. Trimming at V came to 5 bases and at J to 7 bases, leaving 9 bases not matched to a gene. The CDR3 has 15 amino acids.

V gene TRBV27 combines with J gene TRBJ1-2, with TRBD1 identical over 7 bases. The V segment lost 5 bases and the J segment 1 base; nucleotides outside the gene matches: 7. CDR3 size: 15 residues. Germline loops: CDR1 MNHEY, CDR2 SMNVEV (reference sequence). CDR3 residues: CASSPSGQINYGYTF. CDR3 nucleotide sequence: TGTGCCAGCAGTCCCTCGGGACAGATTAACTATGGCTACACCTTC.

This chain connects TRBV27 to TRBJ1-5; D is undetermined. Germline V gene data show CDR1 as MNHEY and CDR2 as SMNVEV (reference sequence). CDR3 length: 12 amino acids. V was trimmed by 4 bases and J by 3 bases, leaving 4 bases between them. The CDR3 DNA is TGTGCCAGCAGTTCCTACAATCAGCCCCAGCATTTT. Encoded protein: CASSSYNQPQHF.